This TCR beta chain was recovered during a study of control samples from healthy donors and cancer patients. Using immunoSEQ multiplex PCR, the repertoire was profiled, and TCRdb retains in-frame clones only, with some absent. The data contain around 110,000 clones, approximately 90% of them seen just once; the ten biggest clones take up approximately 1.1%. The CDR3 covers 10 residues. V lost 7 bases, J lost 4 bases, and 0 bases stayed unmatched. The germline V gene encodes CDR1 SQVTM and CDR2 ANQGSEA. The TCR sequence derives from a woman aged 50 to 65 with colorectal cancer. The chain combines TRBV29-1 with TRBJ1-1, with 7 bases aligning to TRBD1. Sequencing input: PBMCs. The CDR3 is CSDRGTEAFF. The CDR3 coding sequence is TGCAGCGACAGGGGCACTGAAGCTTTCTTT.